This entry describes one TCR beta chain. Antigen unknown. This record comes from a study of T-cell memory formation after mild COVID-19. Libraries for TCRalpha and TCRbeta carried sample barcodes and unique molecular identifiers via 5'RACE. TCRdb reanalysed the 5' RACE reads using MiXCR and keeps one entry per CDR3 protein. Altogether 500,000 to 650,000 distinct CDR3 sequences are present, roughly a fifth being singletons, with the ten largest covering 7.5% to 9.5%. The CDR3 covers 12 residues. V lost 3 bases to trimming and J lost 4 bases, with 7 bases between them. Per germline, CDR1 SQVTM and CDR2 ANQGSEA. Findings of the study overall: Researchers found some responding clones in pre-infection memory, a sign that cross-reactive memory joined. For contracting clones, CD4+ ones sat mainly in CM and EM, CD8+ in EMRA.

The chain links TRBV29-1 to TRBJ2-1; no reliable D call. Specimen: PBMCs or a T cell subset sorted from them (not recorded which). This sequence was found in an adult woman who had mild COVID-19 (a few samples of this study predate the infection). Cell type and time point are not known. CDR3 amino acids: CSVDGEYNEQFF. CDR3 DNA: TGCAGCGTTGACGGCGAGTACAATGAGCAGTTCTTC.